This passage covers 20 T cell receptor beta chains from one sample sequenced in a study of cytomegalovirus exposure and HLA in healthy donors. It was with 60 Vbeta and 13 Jbeta primers that the PCR ran. Libraries were prepared by immunoSEQ multiplex PCR; TCRdb keeps only in-frame clonotypes and omits some of them. The sample gives hundreds of thousands of clones, around 75% of which show up once; under 2% is in the top ten. The sequenced sample was PBMCs. Receptors were obtained from a woman in her twenties or thirties in good health and CMV-seronegative.

V is TRBV6-5 and J is TRBJ2-7; D gene unclear. CDR1 is MNHEY, CDR2 SVGAGI, per germline. V was trimmed by 5 bases and J by 2 bases, leaving 10 bases between them. The CDR3 sequence is 13 residues long. In nucleotides, the CDR3 is TGTGCCAGCAGTCTAGGATCCACCTACGAGCAGTACTTC. Its translation: CASSLGSTYEQYF.

The CDR3 loop reads CASSLTGGDEAFF. In nucleotides, the CDR3 is TGTGCCAGCAGCTTAACAGGGGGCGATGAAGCTTTCTTT. The genes are TRBV7-6 and TRBJ1-1; the match to TRBD1 covers 9 bases. Germline V CDR1 and CDR2: SGHVS, FNYEAQ. V shed 2 bases and J 7 bases; nucleotides not matched to a gene: 2. The CDR3 is made up of 13 amino acids. Full variable domain (missing parts from reference TRBV7-6 and TRBJ1-1): GAGVSQSPRYKVTKRGQDVALRCDPISGHVSLYWYRQALGQGPEFLTYFNYEAQQDKSGLPNDRFSAERPEGSISTLTIQRTEQRDSAMYRCASSLTGGDEAFFGQGTRLTVV.

The gene calls are TRBV18 and TRBJ2-5; no definite D call. The germline V gene encodes CDR1 KGHSH and CDR2 LQKENI. V lost 1 base and J lost 5, with 8 bases in between. This CDR3 contains 13 residues. CDR3 in DNA: TGTGCCAGCTCACCACGAGGTGGGGAGACCCAGTACTTC. Translation gives CASSPRGGETQYF.

This chain links TRBV11-3 with TRBJ2-5, with D maybe TRBD2 (5 bases). The germline V gene encodes CDR1 SGHNT and CDR2 YENEEA. The V gene lost 1 base and the J gene lost 4 bases, with 13 bases spanning the gap. The CDR3 is made up of 15 amino acids. The CDR3 bases are TGTGCCAGCAGCTTAGCAATGAGGGCGGGAGAGACCCAGTACTTC. This codes for CASSLAMRAGETQYF.

In this sample, this clone turned up a few times. The V call is TRBV19, the J call TRBJ1-1, with a possible D match to TRBD1 (5 bases). The germline V gene encodes CDR1 LNHDA and CDR2 SQIVND (reference sequence). V was shortened by 9 bases and J by 7 bases, with 18 bases between the two germline ends. This CDR3 region has 13 residues. CDR3 residues: CASRLGGTGEAFF. The CDR3 DNA sequence: TGTGCCAGCCGCCTAGGCGGAACAGGTGAAGCTTTCTTT. Using reference TRBV19 and TRBJ1-1 for the parts outside the CDR3, the full variable domain is DGGITQSPKYLFRKEGQNVTLSCEQNLNHDAMYWYRQDPGQGLRLIYYSQIVNDFQKGDIAEGYSVSREKKESFPLTVTSAQKNPTAFYLCASRLGGTGEAFFGQGTRLTVV.

The sample holds one count of this clone. The chain couples TRBV13 to TRBJ2-3, with D perhaps matching TRBD2 (6 bases). Trimming shortened V by 0 bases and J by 2 bases, and 12 bases separated the two germline ends. Germline V gene sequence: CDR1 PRHDT, CDR2 FYEKMQ (reference sequence). The CDR3 totals 16 residues. The CDR3 loop is CASSLGEAGFTDTQYF. CDR3 in DNA: TGTGCCAGCAGCTTAGGAGAGGCGGGGTTCACAGATACGCAGTATTTT. Using reference TRBV13 and TRBJ2-3 for the parts outside the CDR3, the full variable domain is AAGVIQSPRHLIKEKRETATLKCYPIPRHDTVYWYQQGPGQDPQFLISFYEKMQSDKGSIPDRFSAQQFSDYHSELNMSSLELGDSALYFCASSLGEAGFTDTQYFGPGTRLTVL.

This chain joins TRBV6-1 and TRBJ2-2; 9 bases fit TRBD1. The CDR3 extends over 17 amino acids. V dropped 3 bases and J dropped 4; count of bases not matched to a gene: 9. The germline gives CDR1 MNHNS, CDR2 SASEGT. DNA for the CDR3: TGTGCCAGCAGTGATGGATACAGGGGGCGAATCACCGGGGAGCTGTTTTTT. Translating it yields CASSDGYRGRITGELFF.

This clone was counted between two and nine times. This sequence joins TRBV20-1 and TRBJ1-1; D is unclear. In germline, CDR1 is DFQATT, CDR2 SNEGSKA (reference sequence). Trimming stripped 7 bases from V and 4 bases from J, with 10 bases between. The CDR3 length is 11 residues. The CDR3 sequence: CSVRRGTEAFF. In DNA form, the CDR3 reads TGCAGTGTTCGGCGGGGCACTGAAGCTTTCTTT.

The chain couples TRBV7-9 to TRBJ1-2; D is possibly TRBD1 (6 bases). From germline, CDR1 is SEHNR and CDR2 FQNEAQ (reference sequence). CDR3 length: 13 residues. The ends were cut back, 5 bases at V and 12 bases at J, with 19 bases in the middle. CDR3 bases: TGTGCCAGCAGCCCCCAACAACAGGGTGAGGACACCTTC. Protein product: CASSPQQQGEDTF.

The V call is TRBV7-9, the J call TRBJ2-4, with D tentatively TRBD2 (6 bases). V dropped 5 bases and J dropped 6 bases, with 8 bases sitting between them. Germline V gene data show CDR1 as SEHNR and CDR2 as FQNEAQ (reference sequence). The CDR3 runs 12 residues. The CDR3 sequence is CASSVGGNIQYF. The CDR3 bases are TGTGCCAGCAGCGTCGGGGGAAACATTCAGTACTTC.

This clone was detected once. The chain combines TRBV19 with TRBJ1-2, with D unclear. Germline V CDR1 and CDR2: LNHDA, SQIVND (reference sequence). V dropped 8 bases and J dropped 4 bases, with 14 bases sitting between them. The CDR3 loop spans 13 amino acids. The CDR3 coding sequence is TGTGCCAGTGCAACAGTTGGCCTCTATGGCTACACCTTC. Its protein product is CASATVGLYGYTF.

A single count supports this clone. The V call is TRBV6-1, the J call TRBJ1-4; D unresolved. CDR3 length: 14 residues. The V gene lost 2 bases and the J gene lost 4 bases, with 8 bases spanning the gap. Germline V gene sequence: CDR1 MNHNS, CDR2 SASEGT. CDR3 DNA: TGTGCCAGCAGTGAAATACAGCTTAATGAAAAACTGTTTTTT. Amino acids: CASSEIQLNEKLFF.

V is TRBV9 and J is TRBJ2-7, with D hard to call. Deletions cut 4 bases from V and 5 bases from J, with 19 bases between. Germline lookup yields CDR1 SGDLS and CDR2 YYNGEE. This CDR3 is 15 amino acids long. The CDR3 bases are TGTGCCAGCAGCCCAATCGAAGGAGCGCGGCACGAGCAGTACTTC. Its protein is CASSPIEGARHEQYF.

The chain couples TRBV30 to TRBJ2-7; D may be TRBD1 (5 bases). The CDR3 length is 12 residues. With 7 bases removed from V and 3 bases from J, the gap between germline ends came to 13 bases. Per the germline V gene, CDR1 is GTSNPN and CDR2 is SVGIG (reference sequence). The CDR3 sequence: CASSQGSYEQYF. The CDR3 coding sequence is TGTGCCTCGTCGCAGGGAAGCTACGAGCAGTACTTC.

The CDR3 DNA follows: TGTGCCAGCACAACTGATACAGATACGCAGTATTTT. It encodes CASTTDTDTQYF. V and J are TRBV7-6 and TRBJ2-3; D uncertain. V lost 7 bases and J lost 3, with 8 bases in between. Germline loops: CDR1 SGHVS, CDR2 FNYEAQ. This CDR3 region has 12 residues. The complete variable domain, with remaining parts taken from reference TRBV7-6 and TRBJ2-3, reads GAGVSQSPRYKVTKRGQDVALRCDPISGHVSLYWYRQALGQGPEFLTYFNYEAQQDKSGLPNDRFSAERPEGSISTLTIQRTEQRDSAMYRCASTTDTDTQYFGPGTRLTVL.

The chain recombines TRBV6-6 with TRBJ2-5, with 7 bases identical to TRBD2. The CDR3 totals 14 residues. CDR1 and CDR2 (germline): MNHNY, SVGAGI (reference sequence). The V gene end was trimmed by 0 bases and the J gene end by 5 bases; junction bases not matched to a gene: 3. CDR3 residues: CASSYSWGGETQYF. CDR3 nucleotide sequence: TGTGCCAGCAGTTACTCGTGGGGGGGGGAGACCCAGTACTTC.

The chain is built from TRBV6-5 and TRBJ1-3; 7 positions agree with TRBD1. There are 15 residues in the CDR3. The junction had 4 bases not matched to a gene; V was cut back by 3 bases and J by 2 bases. CDR1 and CDR2 (germline): MNHEY, SVGAGI. The CDR3 region is CASSYEGAPGNTIYF. The CDR3 DNA reads as TGTGCCAGCAGTTATGAGGGGGCGCCTGGAAACACCATATATTTT.

This sequence joins TRBV6-1 and TRBJ2-7; 13 bases are shared with TRBD2. The germline CDR1 and CDR2 sequences are MNHNS and SASEGT. The CDR3 has 14 residues. Losses at the gene ends were 9 bases for V and 2 bases for J; bases not matched to a gene: 4. The CDR3 region has the DNA TGTGCCAGTGGACTAGCGGGGGTGACCTACGAGCAGTACTTC. It encodes CASGLAGVTYEQYF.

The V and J genes are TRBV5-5 and TRBJ2-7; the D gene is possibly TRBD1 (5 bases). This CDR3 region has 16 residues. From germline, CDR1 is SGHKS and CDR2 YYEKEE (reference sequence). V dropped 1 base and J dropped 3 bases, with 17 bases sitting between them. As DNA, the CDR3 is TGTGCCAGCAGCTTGATGGGGCAGCCTACTAACTACGAGCAGTACTTC. Translated: CASSLMGQPTNYEQYF.

V and J are TRBV9 and TRBJ2-2, with TRBD2 as a possible D gene (6 bases). The CDR3 spans 14 residues. The V gene's germline CDR1 is SGDLS and CDR2 YYNGEE. Trimming left V 8 bases short and J 10 bases short, with 21 bases between. The CDR3 nucleotides are TGTGCCAGTCATCGGGACGGGAGAAAGGAGGAGCTGTTTTTT. Amino acids: CASHRDGRKEELFF.